The rows below give T cell receptor beta chains drawn from one sample of a study of T cell repertoires in cytomegalovirus infection. TCRdb independently ran MiXCR on the reads; one entry per CDR3 protein. The data show about 76,000 distinct CDR3 sequences, about 3.8% seen once. Sample: PBMCs. Receptor source: a human donor in good health (CMV status not recorded). Some clones in this sample may be carry-over from other donors' samples. Each CDR3 is given with its conserved first and last residue.

>TRBJ1-1|TRBV12-3/TRBV12-4
CASSLGVGRGTEAFF
>TRBJ1-1|TRBV12-3/TRBV12-4
CASSVGQGSTEAFF
>TRBJ2-5|TRBV28
CASSQILGRETQYF
>TRBJ1-1|TRBV9
CASSVGAVNTEAFF
>TRBJ1-5|TRBV28
CASSFTTGQSLNQPQHF
>TRBJ2-5|TRBV7-2
CASSGTSGGTRPSGTQYF
>TRBJ1-1|TRBV7-8
CASSLSVGGPYHLEAFF
>TRBJ1-2|TRBV12-3/TRBV12-4
CASSLATGLSGYTF
>TRBJ2-1|TRBV7-9
CAVAGGLYNEQFF
>TRBJ2-6|TRBV6-2/TRBV6-3
CASSGGGGANVLTF
>TRBJ1-6|TRBV20-1
CSAWDRAYNSPLHF
>TRBJ2-2|TRBV7-3
CASSGHRVGTGELFF
>TRBJ1-2|TRBV7-6
CASSLQSDYYGYTF
>TRBJ2-7|TRBV28
CASSSGQGYEQYF
>TRBJ1-2|TRBV6-6
CASSYTANGYTF
>TRBJ1-1|TRBV28
CASSFTTEGNTEAFF
>TRBJ2-2|TRBV15
CATRRRGDLNTGELFF
>TRBJ2-5|TRBV20-1
CSASSRNQETQYF
>TRBJ2-5|TRBV27
CAKNQGPYQETQYF
>TRBJ1-1|TRBV10-3
CAISEGAGRTEAFF
>TRBJ1-3|TRBV28
CASSLTENTIYF
>TRBJ1-2|TRBV20-1
CSVGISEAGYTF
>TRBJ1-4|TRBV15
CATSRRVLNEKLFF
>TRBJ1-1|TRBV5-1
CASSLVGYDTEAFF
>TRBJ1-1|TRBV5-6
CASSLEFLTVNTEAFF
>TRBJ2-7|TRBV28
CASIHPTSYEQYF
>TRBJ1-2|TRBV27
CASSLRQGGGYGYTF
>TRBJ2-3|TRBV10-3
CAISEKGQARSTDTQYF
>TRBJ1-2|TRBV4-1
CASSQLDSLSYGYTF
>TRBJ1-2|TRBV20-1
CSASPSRGYGYTF
>TRBJ1-5|TRBV7-8
CASSPGIRGSSNQPQHF
>TRBJ2-6|TRBV5-4
CASSFGGRSSGANVLTF
>TRBJ1-2|TRBV9
CASSAGGFYGYTF
>TRBJ1-2|TRBV28
CASSPTGRQGVGYTF
>TRBJ2-7|TRBV19
CASSITAGETYEQYF
>TRBJ1-2|TRBV28
CASSPGPPNYGYTF
>TRBJ2-1|TRBV24-1
CATSPGTNEQFF
>TRBJ1-3|TRBV6-5
CASITGNTIYF
>TRBJ1-5|TRBV12-3/TRBV12-4
CASSSSSNQPQHF
>TRBJ2-1|TRBV28
CASSFRLGKRRQGAWNEQFF
>TRBJ2-3|TRBV7-2
CASSWDRDSALTDTQYF
>TRBJ2-3|TRBV20-1
CSARLAGGTDTQYF
>TRBJ2-3|TRBV6-5
CASSYRSLTDTQYF
>TRBJ1-1|TRBV12-3/TRBV12-4
CASTPTGGMSEAFF
>TRBJ2-5|TRBV5-6
CASSLTDQETQYF
>TRBJ2-1|TRBV20-1
CSAVGGYNEQFF
>TRBJ1-2|TRBV2
CASSDRDYGYTF
>TRBJ2-1|TRBV20-1
CSATEREEKRFF
>TRBJ1-5|TRBV6-2/TRBV6-3
CASSGGQPQHF
>TRBJ2-3|TRBV27
CASSVLYRTALTSTDTQYF
>TRBJ1-5|TRBV12-3/TRBV12-4
CASNMQGVDQPQHF
>TRBJ1-4|TRBV19
CASSGRVNEKLFF
>TRBJ1-4|TRBV19
CASTTRGSGNEKLFF
>TRBJ2-1|TRBV15
CATSSEKRGGYNEQFF
>TRBJ1-2|TRBV6-5
CASSYLTNYGYTF
>TRBJ1-2|TRBV12-3/TRBV12-4
CASRSGTRSNGYTF
>TRBJ2-2|TRBV10-3
CATTFGGANTGELFF
>TRBJ1-1|TRBV5-5
CASSFNLNTEAFF
>TRBJ2-1|TRBV7-2
CASSSAGGRTYNEQFF
>TRBJ2-3|TRBV6-2/TRBV6-3
CASSYVRTNTDTQYF